Below are 31 T cell receptor beta chains sequenced from a single sample in a study of blood T cell repertoires in COVID-19. The protocol was immunoSEQ multiplex PCR, while the TCRdb copy is restricted to in-frame clones and leaves out a portion. The data hold fewer than 350,000 clones, with almost 90% observed a single time. The sample consisted of PBMCs or T cells enriched from blood (not recorded which). The receptors originated from a woman under 30 with acute COVID-19.

The genes are TRBV5-6 and TRBJ2-5; maybe TRBD2 (5 bases). Germline V gene lookup returns CDR1 SGHDT and CDR2 YYEEEE. The CDR3 contains 16 residues. Trimming cost V 0 bases and J 2 bases, with 14 bases left between them. The CDR3 DNA reads as TGTGCCAGCAGCTTGGCTCCCTCACTAGTACAAGAGACCCAGTACTTC. Amino acids: CASSLAPSLVQETQYF.

The genes are TRBV30 and TRBJ2-7; D might be TRBD2 (6 bases). V lost 8 bases and J 4 bases, leaving 15 bases between the germline ends. The CDR3 loop spans 12 amino acids. Looked up from germline, CDR1 is GTSNPN and CDR2 is SVGIG (reference sequence). Here the CDR3 DNA reads TGTGCCCCCGGAGGGTCCAGATACGAGCAGTACTTC. It is translated as CAPGGSRYEQYF.

V is TRBV11-2 and J is TRBJ1-2; TRBD1 matches at 7 bases. The J segment lost 6 bases and the V segment lost 0 bases, leaving 4 bases of the junction unmatched. Per the germline V gene, CDR1 is SGHAT and CDR2 is FQNNGV. The CDR3 has 14 amino acids. The CDR3 loop is CASSLDTTGDGYTF. The DNA for the CDR3 is TGTGCCAGCAGCTTAGACACTACAGGGGATGGCTACACCTTC.

The chain uses TRBV28 and TRBJ1-6, with unresolved D. The CDR3 is 12 amino acids. V was shortened by 4 bases and J by 7 bases, with 5 bases between the two germline ends. The germline V gene encodes CDR1 MDHEN and CDR2 SYDVKM. CDR3 DNA sequence: TGTGCCAGCAGTTCATTCAATTCACCCCTCCACTTT. This encodes CASSSFNSPLHF.

This clone was counted once. The rearrangement joins TRBV30 to TRBJ1-3, with 9 bases lining up with TRBD1. V lost 4 bases and J lost 6; bases outside the gene matches: 10. Germline CDR1 is GTSNPN and CDR2 is SVGIG (reference sequence). The CDR3 has 15 residues. CDR3 in DNA: TGTGCCTGGACGGGGGGGGACAGGGAAGTAAACACCATATATTTT. Amino acid sequence: CAWTGGDREVNTIYF.

This chain uses TRBV12-5 with TRBJ2-1; D might be TRBD1 (5 bases). CDR1 LGHNT and CDR2 FRNRAP come from the germline V gene. The CDR3 totals 16 residues. V dropped 0 bases and J dropped 9 bases, with 18 bases sitting between them. The CDR3 DNA is TGTGCTAGTGGTTTGGTACTACAAGGGCCCCAGGGTGAGCAGTTCTTC. This encodes CASGLVLQGPQGEQFF.

This chain joins TRBV18 and TRBJ1-2, with 9 positions matching TRBD1. J was trimmed by 5 bases and V by 3 bases; bases with no gene match: 7. Germline V gene sequence: CDR1 KGHSH, CDR2 LQKENI. The CDR3 loop spans 15 amino acids. The CDR3 reads CASSPTGGDPYGYTF. CDR3 sequence (DNA): TGTGCCAGCTCACCGACAGGGGGTGACCCGTATGGCTACACCTTC. The full variable domain, with the rest looked up from reference TRBV18 and TRBJ1-2, is NAGVMQNPRHLVRRRGQEARLRCSPMKGHSHVYWYRQLPEEGLKFMVYLQKENIIDESGMPKERFSAEFPKEGPSILRIQQVVRGDSAAYFCASSPTGGDPYGYTFGSGTRLTVV.

This chain uses TRBV10-2 with TRBJ2-6; a weak D match, TRBD2 (6 bases). The CDR3 extends over 19 amino acids. The V end was cut by 3 bases, the J end by 3 bases, with 21 bases between. Germline-derived CDR1 and CDR2 are WSHSY and SAAADI. The CDR3 DNA reads as TGCGCCAGCAGTGATATCGGCGGGACCCTGTCCTTTGGGGCCAACGTCCTGACTTTC. Translating gives CASSDIGGTLSFGANVLTF.

The genes are TRBV18 and TRBJ2-1; 8 nucleotides agree with TRBD2. The germline CDR1 and CDR2 sequences are KGHSH and LQKENI. This CDR3 spans 15 amino acids. The J segment lost 4 bases and the V segment lost 1 base, leaving 3 bases of the junction unmatched. The DNA for the CDR3 is TGTGCCAGCTCACCACTAGCGGGATCGTACAATGAGCAGTTCTTC. Its translation: CASSPLAGSYNEQFF.

J is TRBJ1-4 and V is TRBV6-6, with 9 bases identical to TRBD1. Trimming took 2 bases from V and 6 from J; bases not matched to a gene: 7. This CDR3 has 16 amino acids. The germline CDR1 and CDR2 sequences are MNHNY and SVGAGI (reference sequence). The CDR3: CASSYGWGQGDEKLFF. DNA of the CDR3: TGTGCCAGCAGTTACGGGTGGGGACAGGGTGATGAAAAACTGTTTTTT.

This chain uses TRBV2 with TRBJ2-4; weak D call: TRBD2 (5 bases). Trimming pared 2 bases from V and 3 bases from J, leaving 11 bases between. CDR3 size: 15 residues. In germline, CDR1 is SNHLY, CDR2 FYNNEI. The chain's CDR3 is CASSEPSLDKNIQYF. DNA of the CDR3: TGTGCCAGCAGTGAACCTAGCCTCGACAAAAACATTCAGTACTTC. Based on the CDR3 plus reference TRBV2 and TRBJ2-4, the full variable domain is EPEVTQTPSHQVTQMGQEVILRCVPISNHLYFYWYRQILGQKVEFLVSFYNNEISEKSEIFDDQFSVERPDGSNFTLKIRSTKLEDSAMYFCASSEPSLDKNIQYFGAGTRLSVL.

The chain carries TRBV30 and TRBJ1-2; D might be TRBD1 (5 bases). CDR1 is GTSNPN, CDR2 SVGIG, per germline (reference sequence). This CDR3 is 15 amino acids long. The V end lost 0 bases, the J end lost 4 bases, and 15 bases lay between the germline ends. The CDR3 DNA sequence: TGTGCCTGGAGTGTACAAACGGGGGGTCTCTATGGCTACACCTTC. Amino acids: CAWSVQTGGLYGYTF. The variable domain in full, completed from reference TRBV30 and TRBJ1-2, reads SQTIHQWPATLVQPVGSPLSLECTVEGTSNPNLYWYRQAAGRGLQLLFYSVGIGQISSEVPQNLSASRPQDRQFILSSKKLLLSDSGFYLCAWSVQTGGLYGYTFGSGTRLTVV.

This rearrangement joins TRBV3-1 (or the pseudogene TRBV3-2) to TRBJ1-1; no firm D call. Trimming cost V 0 bases and J 0 bases, with 8 bases left between them. The germline V gene encodes CDR1 LGHDT and CDR2 YNNKEL (reference sequence). This CDR3 has 15 residues. The CDR3 here is CASSQERQLNTEAFF. The CDR3 nucleotides are TGTGCCAGCAGCCAAGAGAGGCAGTTGAACACTGAAGCTTTCTTT.

The CDR3 DNA reads as TGTGCCAGCGTGCTGGGACAGGGTGGCTATGGCTACACCTTC. Residues: CASVLGQGGYGYTF. The V and J genes are TRBV6-5 and TRBJ1-2, with TRBD1 matching 9 bases. Germline CDR1 reads MNHEY; CDR2 reads SVGAGI. This CDR3 has 14 amino acids. The junction had 8 bases not matched to a gene; V was cut back by 8 bases and J by 4 bases.

The chain recombines TRBV3-1 (or the pseudogene TRBV3-2) with TRBJ2-1; TRBD2 matches 10 bases. Germline V gives CDR1 LGHDT, CDR2 YNNKEL (reference sequence). V trimming: 2 bases; J trimming: 8 bases; junction bases outside the gene matches: 6. The CDR3 is made up of 15 amino acids. CDR3 coding DNA: TGTGCCAGCAGCCAACTAGCGGGAGTCTGGGATGAGCAGTTCTTC. Protein: CASSQLAGVWDEQFF.

The genes are TRBV7-9 and TRBJ2-7; no clear D. Germline V gene lookup returns CDR1 SEHNR and CDR2 FQNEAQ (reference sequence). V was trimmed by 2 bases and J by 2 bases, leaving 16 bases between them. This CDR3 contains 16 residues. CDR3 in DNA: TGTGCCAGCAGCTTAACCAACGCCATCCTACCCTACGAGCAGTACTTC. This codes for CASSLTNAILPYEQYF. Looking up the rest from reference TRBV7-9 and TRBJ2-7 gives the full variable domain: DTGVSQNPRHKITKRGQNVTFRCDPISEHNRLYWYRQTLGQGPEFLTYFQNEAQLEKSRLLSDRFSAERPKGSFSTLEIQRTEQGDSAMYLCASSLTNAILPYEQYFGPGTRLTVT.

The chain couples TRBV7-3 to TRBJ2-1; D is perhaps TRBD1 (6 bases). The CDR3 totals 15 residues. With 5 bases removed from V and 5 bases from J, the gap between germline ends came to 16 bases. Germline V gene lookup returns CDR1 SGHTA and CDR2 FQGTGA. In DNA form, the CDR3 reads TGTGCCAGCAGCCCGACGGGGCAGGGGAACAATGAGCAGTTCTTC. Its protein is CASSPTGQGNNEQFF. The complete variable domain, with remaining parts taken from reference TRBV7-3 and TRBJ2-1, reads GAGVSQTPSNKVTEKGKYVELRCDPISGHTALYWYRQSLGQGPEFLIYFQGTGAADDSGLPNDRFFAVRPEGSVSTLKIQRTERGDSAVYLCASSPTGQGNNEQFFGPGTRLTVL.

The chain couples TRBV19 to TRBJ2-1; the match to TRBD2 covers 7 bases. Germline trimming cut 3 bases from V and 6 bases from J; bases unmatched to any gene: 11. Germline CDR1 LNHDA, CDR2 SQIVND (reference sequence). The CDR3 spans 16 residues. CDR3 sequence (DNA): TGTGCCAGTAGTATCCCGACTAGCTCGGGTCCCAATGAGCAGTTCTTC. Protein: CASSIPTSSGPNEQFF.

The chain has TRBV11-2 and TRBJ1-2, with 7 bases identical to TRBD1. The CDR3 covers 15 residues. CDR1 and CDR2 from the germline V gene are SGHAT and FQNNGV. J lost 8 bases, V lost 0 bases, and 9 bases had no gene match. CDR3 loop: CASSLDGGQVSGYTF. CDR3 sequence (DNA): TGTGCCAGCAGCTTAGATGGAGGACAGGTCTCCGGCTACACCTTC.

The V gene is TRBV10-3, the J gene TRBJ1-2; 11 bases are shared with TRBD1. CDR3 size: 16 residues. The germline V gene has CDR1 ENHRY and CDR2 SYGVKD. V trimming: 6 bases; J trimming: 0 bases; junction bases outside the gene matches: 6. This chain's CDR3 is CAIRPGQGDPNYGYTF. The CDR3 DNA is TGTGCCATCAGGCCGGGACAGGGGGATCCTAACTATGGCTACACCTTC.

The chain couples TRBV10-3 to TRBJ1-6; 8 positions agree with TRBD1. V was clipped by 4 bases and J by 9 bases; unmatched bases: 8. The CDR3 consists of 15 residues. The germline gives CDR1 ENHRY, CDR2 SYGVKD. Written as DNA, the CDR3 is TGTGCCATCAGTGGGGACAGGCCCCTGGGTTCACCCCTCCACTTT. Protein sequence: CAISGDRPLGSPLHF.

The rearrangement uses TRBV4-3 and TRBJ2-3, with TRBD1 as a possible D gene (5 bases). Trimming took off 4 bases at V and 2 bases at J, with 28 bases between the two ends. CDR1 LGHNA and CDR2 YSLEER come from the germline V gene. This CDR3 region has 20 residues. CDR3 region: CASSLARLGRLELYTDTQYF. The DNA for the CDR3 is TGCGCCAGCAGCCTAGCTCGTTTGGGGCGGCTGGAGCTATACACAGATACGCAGTATTTT.

The genes are TRBV24-1 and TRBJ2-1, with 8 bases lining up with TRBD2. CDR1 and CDR2 (germline): KGHDR, SFDVKD. This CDR3 is built from 14 residues. V lost 4 bases and J lost 6; bases outside the gene matches: 4. The CDR3 loop is CATSDLAGGNEQFF. Written as DNA, the CDR3 is TGTGCCACCAGTGACCTCGCGGGGGGCAATGAGCAGTTCTTC.

As for this clone: An end of the junction does not agree with germline; a read error may underlie this. This sequence joins TRBV2 and TRBJ1-5, with 8 bases fitting TRBD1. Germline CDR1 reads SNHLY; CDR2 reads FYNNEI. CDR3 length: 15 amino acids. The CDR3, as DNA: TGTGCCAGCACCGAGGAGGCAGGGGGCAACCAGCCCCAGCATTTT. Protein sequence: CASTEEAGGNQPQHF.

The chain recombines TRBV27 with TRBJ1-1; D remains ambiguous. The CDR3 is 13 amino acids. V lost 5 bases to trimming and J lost 3 bases, with 10 bases between them. The V gene's germline CDR1 is MNHEY and CDR2 SMNVEV (reference sequence). The CDR3 loop reads CASSASPDTEAFF. CDR3 nucleotides: TGTGCCAGCAGTGCTAGCCCGGACACTGAAGCTTTCTTT.

The J gene is TRBJ1-5, the V gene TRBV28, with a weak D call TRBD1 (5 bases). Germline lookup yields CDR1 MDHEN and CDR2 SYDVKM. The ends were cut back, 7 bases at V and 4 bases at J, with 17 bases in the middle. The CDR3 runs to 15 residues. This CDR3 reads CASTTGGFLNQPQHF. The CDR3 DNA sequence: TGTGCCAGCACCACGGGGGGGTTCTTAAATCAGCCCCAGCATTTT.

The chain recombines TRBV28 with TRBJ1-1; D is unresolved. V was pared by 8 bases and J by 2 bases, with 12 bases between. Germline assignment: CDR1 MDHEN and CDR2 SYDVKM. This CDR3 comprises 13 residues. The CDR3 nucleotides read TGTGCCAGCTTGCCCCAACAAAACACTGAAGCTTTCTTT. Amino acid sequence: CASLPQQNTEAFF.

The V and J genes are TRBV27 and TRBJ2-3; 13 bases map to TRBD2. Germline CDR1 and CDR2: MNHEY and SMNVEV (reference sequence). The CDR3 contains 15 residues. V lost 6 bases to trimming and J lost 6 bases; unmatched junction nucleotides: 6. For the CDR3, the DNA is TGTGCCAGCAGCTCCGGGACTAGCGGGAAGGATACGCAGTATTTT. Translating it yields CASSSGTSGKDTQYF.

This clone was counted a single time. The rearrangement links TRBV30 to TRBJ1-2, with a weak D call TRBD1 (6 bases). Germline V lookup: CDR1 GTSNPN, CDR2 SVGIG (reference sequence). Trimming pared 0 bases from V and 4 bases from J, leaving 15 bases between. The CDR3 contains 15 residues. The CDR3 nucleotides read TGTGCCTGGAGTGTATGGGCGGGGGGCACCTATGGCTACACCTTC. Translation gives CAWSVWAGGTYGYTF.

The rearrangement uses TRBV18 and TRBJ2-3, with 8 nucleotides matching TRBD1. The CDR3 loop spans 15 amino acids. Germline V CDR1 and CDR2: KGHSH, LQKENI. Trimming at V came to 4 bases and at J to 0 bases, leaving 3 bases not matched to a gene. The CDR3 DNA reads TGTGCCAGCTCACGTAGGACAGGGAGCACAGATACGCAGTATTTT. This translates into CASSRRTGSTDTQYF. Drawing the rest from reference TRBV18 and TRBJ2-3, the complete variable domain is NAGVMQNPRHLVRRRGQEARLRCSPMKGHSHVYWYRQLPEEGLKFMVYLQKENIIDESGMPKERFSAEFPKEGPSILRIQQVVRGDSAAYFCASSRRTGSTDTQYFGPGTRLTVL.

This chain links TRBV5-8 with TRBJ1-6; D not resolved. The germline gives CDR1 SGHTS, CDR2 YDEGEE. The CDR3 sequence is 15 residues long. V was shortened by 6 bases and J by 8 bases, with 18 bases between the two germline ends. The CDR3 nucleotides are TGTGCCAGCAACTACGCAACGGGTTTTTATTCACCCCTCCACTTT. This encodes CASNYATGFYSPLHF.